Below, 6 T cell receptor beta chains from the same sample are listed, as sequenced in a study of cytomegalovirus exposure and HLA in healthy donors. Primers: 60 Vbeta forward and 13 Jbeta reverse. Profiling relied on immunoSEQ multiplex PCR, and the TCRdb table lists in-frame clones only, not all of them. The sample shows 150,000 to 200,000 clones, around 77% of them seen only once. The sequencing input was PBMCs. The receptors shown here come from a man aged 25-45 years in good health and CMV-seronegative.

V gene TRBV28 combines with J gene TRBJ2-5, with D perhaps TRBD2 (5 bases). The CDR3 has 15 residues. Germline-derived CDR1 and CDR2 are MDHEN and SYDVKM. V was clipped by 5 bases and J by 2 bases, with 15 bases between them. The CDR3 region is CASSDREGPQETQYF. The CDR3 DNA reads as TGTGCCAGCAGTGACCGTGAGGGCCCACAAGAGACCCAGTACTTC.

The chain carries TRBV28 and TRBJ1-5; TRBD1 matches 8 bases. This CDR3 is built from 17 residues. V lost 3 bases to trimming and J lost 1 base; unmatched junction nucleotides: 8. Germline V gene data show CDR1 as MDHEN and CDR2 as SYDVKM. The CDR3 loop is CASSFESTGGSNQPQHF. The CDR3 DNA reads as TGTGCCAGCAGTTTCGAATCAACAGGGGGGAGCAATCAGCCCCAGCATTTT.

The rearrangement uses TRBV11-2 and TRBJ2-2, with D perhaps matching TRBD1 (6 bases). Trimming took 5 bases from V and 0 from J, leaving 10 bases between them. CDR1 SGHAT and CDR2 FQNNGV come from the germline V gene. The CDR3 spans 15 residues. CDR3 nucleotides: TGTGCCAGCAGCCGACCAGGGGCGAACACCGGGGAGCTGTTTTTT. The encoded protein is CASSRPGANTGELFF. The variable domain in full, completed from reference TRBV11-2 and TRBJ2-2, reads EAGVAQSPRYKIIEKRQSVAFWCNPISGHATLYWYQQILGQGPKLLIQFQNNGVVDDSQLPKDRFSAERLKGVDSTLKIQPAKLEDSAVYLCASSRPGANTGELFFGEGSRLTVL.

J is TRBJ1-1 and V is TRBV7-3; possibly TRBD1 for D (6 bases). Germline-derived CDR1 and CDR2 are SGHTA and FQGTGA. The CDR3 consists of 16 residues. The germline V and J ends were trimmed by 5 bases and 1 base, with 17 bases remaining between them. This CDR3 reads CASSTRAGAGNTEAFF. The CDR3 region has the DNA TGTGCCAGCAGCACAAGGGCGGGGGCCGGGAACACTGAAGCTTTCTTT.

The genes are TRBV14 and TRBJ2-7; 8 nucleotides match TRBD1. The CDR3 has 14 residues. The germline V gene encodes CDR1 SGHDN and CDR2 FVKESK. The J segment lost 2 bases and the V segment lost 4 bases, leaving 4 bases of the junction unmatched. The CDR3 nucleotides are TGTGCCAGCAGCCTGTGGACAGGGCCCTACGAGCAGTACTTC. As protein: CASSLWTGPYEQYF. Looking up the rest from reference TRBV14 and TRBJ2-7 gives the full variable domain: EAGVTQFPSHSVIEKGQTVTLRCDPISGHDNLYWYRRVMGKEIKFLLHFVKESKQDESGMPNNRFLAERTGGTYSTLKVQPAELEDSGVYFCASSLWTGPYEQYFGPGTRLTVT.

The rearrangement links TRBV11-2 to TRBJ2-7; the match to TRBD2 covers 14 bases. Unmatched junction bases numbered 7, after V lost 3 bases and J lost 0 bases. Germline V gene data show CDR1 as SGHAT and CDR2 as FQNNGV. There are 18 residues in the CDR3. The CDR3 protein is CASSLPLGTSGSSYEQYF. The CDR3 DNA sequence: TGTGCCAGCAGCTTGCCGCTGGGGACTAGCGGGAGCTCCTACGAGCAGTACTTC.